The clone carrying this T cell receptor (beta chain) showed up just a few times. Its antigen is as yet unknown. The sample is drawn from a study of T cells after yellow fever vaccination. Germline assignment: CDR1 LGHNA and CDR2 YSLEER. V shed 6 bases, J shed 9 bases, and the junction held 8 bases outside the gene matches. The CDR3 runs 12 residues. The study's findings and limits: Booster samples showed a return of most primary-vaccination clones (around 96% CD4, about 87% CD8). Weaker, the secondary response peaked sooner, at day 5 versus 15.

Template switching by 5'RACE produced TCR cDNA, adding a universal primer site and UMIs. TCRdb re-called the 5' RACE reads with MiXCR, one entry per CDR3 protein. The sample contains about 400,000 distinct CDR3 sequences, around a tenth of which appear only once. This TCR derives from a man younger than 30 who received the YFV17D yellow fever vaccine. V and J are TRBV4-3 and TRBJ2-7, with 7 bases identical to TRBD1. This sample comprised PBMCs, obtained on the day of the first yellow fever vaccination. CDR3 amino acids: CASSPTGAWQYV. CDR3 nucleotides: TGCGCCAGCAGTCCTACAGGGGCCTGGCAGTACGTC.